This T cell receptor (beta chain) was sequenced during a study of blood T cells in healthy people across ages (dated by TCRdb to about 2015). Context from the whole study: In model experiments, template switching captured about one uniquely barcoded TCR beta cDNA molecule for every two T cells. To track age-related changes in TCR beta repertoire diversity, the study relied on deep sequencing normalized with unique cDNA molecular identifiers. Using the same blood draw, the study looked at two additional independent replicas of 1 million unique cDNA reads for two donors, one aged 18 to 30 and the other aged 80 or older. To avoid experimental bias, donors of different ages were randomly spread across the sequencing lanes. The donors were split into four age groups: young (average 16 years), middle-aged (roughly 40), aged (approximately 60) and long-lived (roughly 86). General conclusions and limits of the study: As age increased, observed TCR beta diversity per million T cells dropped in a roughly linear way, and a significant reduction was already evident by age 40. Donor CMV infection status was unknown, potentially confounding age-related changes in expanded clonotypes. Compared with the aged group, the long-lived group had more naive CD4+ T cells, fewer expanded clones and increased TCR diversity, suggesting age selection. Observed TCR beta diversity correlated strongly with the percentage of naive T cells measured by flow cytometry. Estimates of total diversity from one million sequenced T cells were regarded as lower bounds and underestimates. Since profiling was done on bulk unsorted PBMCs, naive and antigen-experienced compartments could not be conclusively compared.

Systemically healthy Caucasian individuals from Russia, 35 to 50 in total and aged about 6 to 95 years, were included as donors. Each donor gave around 9.9 milliliters of peripheral blood, collected into EDTA-treated Vacutainer tubes. Ficoll-Paque density-gradient centrifugation was used to isolate PBMCs, with at least 7 million obtained per sample. Trizol reagent was used to extract total RNA from PBMCs, with at least 5 micrograms per sample. The percentages of naive CD45RAhigh/CD27high T cells were determined by flow cytometry on a PBMC aliquot from every donor. About this clonotype: The target of this receptor is not known. Nothing much larger sits one base from this clone, and base qualities are not available.

Libraries were built with 5' RACE. Sequencing used an Illumina HiSeq 2500. The second PCR ran for roughly 7 to 12 cycles and used a J-beta primer mix along with a sample-barcoded 5' primer. A template-switch 5' adaptor carrying 12 random nucleotides introduced a unique molecular identifier onto each TCR beta cDNA molecule. Each sample yielded at least 3 million CDR3-containing paired-end reads. First-strand cDNA was synthesized from all RNA with the Mint cDNA synthesis kit, primed by a TRBC-specific oligonucleotide. All cDNA was treated with uracil-DNA glycosylase and then went through a first 18-cycle PCR with the universal primers M1SS and BC2_uni_R. From the authors' description of their analysis: For normalization, 1 million high-quality reads were randomly selected from each sample, with every read carrying a distinct molecular identifier. Instead of being binned into consensus sequences, reads that shared molecular identifiers were thrown out. MiTCR, set to a Q25 quality threshold and the strictest error-elimination algorithm, was used for CDR3 identification, clonotype clustering and error correction. A nonparametric unseen species model with Euler transformation was used to estimate a lower bound on total TCR beta diversity. The public reads were run again by TCRdb, first through fastp at Q25 and then through MiXCR, and only productive beta chains were kept. Rows with one shared CDR3 protein collapse into an entry with the most common genes and DNA. TCRdb, not the original authors, processed these V and J calls. The sample profile shows around 580,000 distinct CDR3 sequences; roughly 48% of them were found once. The ten largest clones take up 20% to 25% of the sample.

The sample consisted of blood. The sequence was obtained from a man older than 75 in good health.

At the DNA level, the sequence is TGTGCCAGCAGCTCCCCCGGGAGCGGGAGTGGTTACAATGAGCAGTTCTTC. Translated, it gives CASSSPGSGSGYNEQFF. Rearrangement joined TRBV7-2 to TRBJ2-1, with TRBD2 identical over 8 junction bases. Ends trimmed: V by 4 bases, J by 4 bases; bases unmatched to a gene: 12. The CDR3, cysteine through phenylalanine, is 17 amino acids long. CDR3 DNA is the only sequence kept; it has 51 bases, read in frame from the first base. CDR1 SGHTA and CDR2 FQGNSA were looked up in the germline V gene. The reference TRBV7-2 and TRBJ2-1 proteins fill in what lies around the CDR3, so the full variable domain reads GAGVSQSPSNKVTEKGKDVELRCDPISGHTALYWYRQSLGQGLEFLIYFQGNSAPDKSGLPSDRFSAERTGGSVSTLTIQRTQQEDSAVYLCASSSPGSGSGYNEQFFGPGTRLTVL.